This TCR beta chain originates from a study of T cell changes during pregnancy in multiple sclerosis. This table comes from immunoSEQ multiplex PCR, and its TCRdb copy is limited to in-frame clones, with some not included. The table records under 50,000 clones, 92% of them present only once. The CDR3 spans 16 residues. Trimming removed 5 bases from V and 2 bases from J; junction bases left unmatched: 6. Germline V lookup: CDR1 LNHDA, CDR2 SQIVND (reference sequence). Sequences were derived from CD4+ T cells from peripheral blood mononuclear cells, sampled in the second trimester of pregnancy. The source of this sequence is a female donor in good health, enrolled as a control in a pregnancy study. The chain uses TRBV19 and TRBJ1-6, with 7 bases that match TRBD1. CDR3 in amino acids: CASSVTGRPYNSPLHF. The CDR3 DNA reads TGTGCCAGTAGTGTGACAGGGCGGCCCTATAATTCACCCCTCCACTTT. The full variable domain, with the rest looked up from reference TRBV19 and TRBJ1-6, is DGGITQSPKYLFRKEGQNVTLSCEQNLNHDAMYWYRQDPGQGLRLIYYSQIVNDFQKGDIAEGYSVSREKKESFPLTVTSAQKNPTAFYLCASSVTGRPYNSPLHFGNGTRLTVT.